The clone carrying this T cell receptor beta chain was observed once. This entry belongs to a study of blood T cell repertoires in COVID-19. The wider study: Acute-phase and convalescent COVID-19 samples originated in the United States, Italy and Spain.

In the authors' methods: Nucleated cell number was recorded as an estimate derived from reference gene primer amplification. The assay was immunoSEQ multiplex PCR, and TCRdb's table has in-frame clones only and misses some. D and trimming were read from the DNA, whereas the V and J calls and clone size are those reported in that table. Of fewer than 110,000 clones in the sample, almost 90% are singletons; the top ten hold around 3.2%. There are 15 residues in the CDR3. The V and J ends lost 6 bases and 7 bases, in that order; junction bases with no gene match: 12. Germline values: CDR1 SGHRS, CDR2 YFSETQ.

The TCR sequence derives from a human donor in a cohort sampled during active COVID-19. This chain links TRBV5-1 with TRBJ2-1, with TRBD2 matching 8 bases. The sequencing input was peripheral blood. CDR3: CASTRRVGGDNEQFF. The CDR3 DNA reads TGCGCCAGCACCCGCCGTGTCGGGGGGGATAATGAGCAGTTCTTC. Combining the CDR3 with reference TRBV5-1 and TRBJ2-1 gives the whole variable domain KAGVTQTPRYLIKTRGQQVTLSCSPISGHRSVSWYQQTPGQGLQFLFEYFSETQRNKGNFPGRFSGRQFSNSRSEMNVSTLELGDSALYLCASTRRVGGDNEQFFGPGTRLTVL.